This TCR beta chain was observed in a study of blood T cell repertoires in COVID-19. Participants were aged roughly 18 to 90 years from about 25 US areas. Two negative PCRs, clearance, or symptom resolution had been documented for recovered Cohort 3 donors. In the authors' methods: By means of reference gene primer amplification, nucleated cell counts were estimated. The assay was immunoSEQ multiplex PCR, and TCRdb's table has in-frame clones only and misses some. D and trimming were read from the DNA, whereas the V and J calls and clone size are those reported in that table. Of some 200,000 clones in the sample, about 85% were seen once. Germline trimming cut 4 bases from V and 3 bases from J; bases unmatched to any gene: 8. The germline V gene encodes CDR1 KGHSH and CDR2 LQKENI. The CDR3 totals 16 residues. The count of this clone is one.

Sample: PBMCs or T cells enriched from blood (not recorded which). The V gene is TRBV18, the J gene TRBJ2-3, with 9 bases lining up with TRBD1. This receptor was obtained from a woman aged 25 to 39 who had recovered from COVID-19. CDR3 DNA sequence: TGTGCCAGCTCACACCGGGACAGGGCACTAACAGATACGCAGTATTTT. This gives the protein CASSHRDRALTDTQYF.